This note documents a single TCR beta chain sequence. Its specific antigen is unknown. No base quality information exists; no much larger clone differs at one position. This sample is drawn from a study of shared clonotypes between healthy human individuals (dated by TCRdb to 2019 to 2021). Notes on the research overall: The cohort comprised two women and a few men aged 18 to 49 years. For each donor, CD4 naive and CD4 memory were each run on three plates, CD8 naive on two plates, and CD8 memory on one plate. Blood TCR repertoires of roughly five healthy adults were deeply sequenced to estimate repertoire size and the extent of clonotype sharing between individuals. To increase sequencing depth and limit assay-specific biases, TCR repertoire library preparation and sequencing were carried out by different laboratories using diverse techniques. Between about 0.85 and 10 billion PBMCs per donor were obtained by leukapheresis. Study-wide findings and limitations: Based on pairwise subsampling, the degree of clonotype sharing among donors was expected to be affected by sequencing depth. The genetic and exposure-history diversity represented was limited by the small number of donors. Naive subsets generally had larger estimated clonotype richness than memory subsets did. Compared with non-shared clonotypes, clonotypes shared by all four sorted-subset donors had higher generation probabilities. When a handful of donors were compared, the shared fraction of clonotypes was about 5% for naive CD4, 3.5% for naive CD8, roughly 2.3% for memory CD4, and less than 0.5% for memory CD8. Sampling was limited to blood, and TCR repertoires in tissue likely differ from TCR repertoires in blood. Rarefaction of sorted-subset datasets indicated incomplete sequencing despite the large sequencing depth.

Donors were healthy HIV-negative adults with no recently reported acute infections or vaccinations. All donors were Caucasian adults living in Nashville, Tennessee, USA. CD4+ T cells were enriched by magnetic negative selection, after which naive cells were positively selected on CD45RA and the negative fraction was taken as the memory subset. After blood collection by leukapheresis, PBMCs were isolated using Ficoll-Histopaque density gradient centrifugation and then cryopreserved in the vapor phase of liquid nitrogen. Analytical flow cytometry was used to check the purity and quantity of every magnetically sorted T cell population. From each sorted fraction, genomic DNA was isolated and quantified by UV absorbance on a Nanodrop 2000c. Using the deep immunoSEQ assay, multiplex PCR amplified TCR CDR3 regions from genomic DNA. Extracted genomic DNA from each cell subset was spread evenly across all wells of several immunoSEQ 96-well plates, with each plate serving as a replicate. Each replicate PCR for sorted subsets received 150 to 250 ng genomic DNA, equal to about 30,000 T cell genomes. Purified libraries were measured with a Qubit 3.0 fluorometer, size-checked on a Bioanalyzer 2100, and measured again with the KAPA Library Quantification kit. Every immunoSEQ 96-well plate was sequenced on a separate single-read 150-cycle Illumina NextSeq 550 flow cell. In the source study's methods: Because the immunoSEQ output held only junctional sequences and lacked quality scores, the filtering could not match the filtering applied to full-length reads. Sequences were annotated with PyIR, a Python wrapper for IgBLAST v1.9, using IMGT germline references to assign V/J genes and CDR3. Any read was removed if the V/J assignment was weak (E-value above 1e-6), the CDR3 was missing, or the read contained stop codons, out-of-frame junctions, or ambiguous translated residues. V3J clonotypes were defined as sequences sharing the same inferred V gene, J gene, and CDR3 amino acid sequence. To compute the percentage overlap between repertoires, the number of shared unique clonotypes was divided by the size of the smaller repertoire. RTK rarefaction, the Chao1 estimator, and Recon v2.1 estimates of unobserved clonotypes were used to assess repertoire richness. Generation probabilities were computed with OLGA for all TCRbeta clonotypes obtained by the gDNA method from a few donors. The immuneACCESS repertoire file appears here via TCRdb, limited to in-frame rearrangements. These files lack a portion of the clones; in checked studies, under half of the deficit traces to unresolved V genes, and the cause of the others is not known. The DNA was the basis for D and trimming; V, J and clone size are from that table. Within this sample are about a million clones, with approximately 80% of them counted one time only. The biggest ten clones account for approximately 0.9% of the sample.

CDR3 length: 15 amino acids, cysteine to phenylalanine. The kept DNA is CDR3 alone, 45 bases in frame from the first base. At the junction V is shortened by 7 bases and J by 1 base, with 16 bases in between. Sequences SNHLY (CDR1) and FYNNEI (CDR2) are obtained from the germline V gene. The sequence was collected from a man aged 18 to 29 in good health. Some clones in this sample may be carry-over from other donors' samples. Here the chain combines TRBV2 and TRBJ1-1; too little of a D gene remains to name it. Sequencing input: memory CD4+ T cells from PBMCs. The sample's cell subset or site label is to be understood as: CD45RA-negative fraction. The nucleotide sequence is given as TGTGCCAGCAAGGCCAGCAACCGGCCGAACACTGAAGCTTTCTTT. It is translated as CASKASNRPNTEAFF. The full variable domain, completed from the reference TRBV2 and TRBJ1-1 proteins outside the CDR3, reads EPEVTQTPSHQVTQMGQEVILRCVPISNHLYFYWYRQILGQKVEFLVSFYNNEISEKSEIFDDQFSVERPDGSNFTLKIRSTKLEDSAMYFCASKASNRPNTEAFFGQGTRLTVV.